The 28 T cell receptor beta chains in this list originate from one sample, sequenced in a study of blood T cell repertoires in COVID-19. Produced via immunoSEQ multiplex PCR; TCRdb's table is partial and in-frame only. This sample has about 200,000 clones, with roughly 79% found just once. The material sequenced was PBMCs or T cells enriched from blood (not recorded which). These receptors were collected from a man aged 40-50 years who had recovered from COVID-19.

CDR3 sequence reads: CASSLPGTDTQYF. In DNA, the CDR3 is TGTGCCAGCTCACTTCCGGGCACAGATACGCAGTATTTT. V usage is TRBV18 and J usage is TRBJ2-3; D gene uncertain. The CDR3 has 13 residues. V shed 4 bases and J shed 1 base, with 6 bases lying between them. Germline CDR1 KGHSH, CDR2 LQKENI.

J is TRBJ1-5 and V is TRBV6-1; no clear D gene. This CDR3 comprises 14 residues. The ends were cut back, 0 bases at V and 8 bases at J, with 11 bases in the middle. Germline loops: CDR1 MNHNS, CDR2 SASEGT. The CDR3: CASSEARAGEPQHF. The CDR3 DNA is TGTGCCAGCAGTGAAGCGCGGGCCGGGGAGCCCCAGCATTTT.

The chain couples TRBV6-5 to TRBJ1-2; 7 nucleotides agree with TRBD1. The V segment lost 2 bases and the J segment 8 bases; nucleotides outside the gene matches: 5. This CDR3 is 13 amino acids long. Germline loops: CDR1 MNHEY, CDR2 SVGAGI. The CDR3 bases are TGTGCCAGCAGTTACACACAGGGGATAGGCTACACCTTC. Translated, it gives CASSYTQGIGYTF.

The chain uses TRBV7-3 and TRBJ1-2; the D gene is possibly TRBD1 (5 bases). The germline V gene encodes CDR1 SGHTA and CDR2 FQGTGA. Trimming left V 5 bases short and J 1 base short, with 11 bases between. This CDR3 comprises 14 residues. CDR3 protein: CASSPFQGNYGYTF. The DNA for the CDR3 is TGTGCCAGCAGCCCCTTCCAGGGTAACTATGGCTACACCTTC.

The chain links TRBV5-1 to TRBJ1-2; D unclear. There are 15 residues in the CDR3. The germline V gene has CDR1 SGHRS and CDR2 YFSETQ. Between the trimmed V and J ends, which lost 6 bases and 2 bases, there was a span of 17 bases. CDR3 in amino acids: CASTPSGRGNYGYTF. The CDR3 DNA sequence: TGCGCCAGCACCCCCTCGGGCCGGGGAAACTATGGCTACACCTTC.

The J gene is TRBJ1-1, the V gene TRBV24-1; D not certain. The CDR3 consists of 14 residues. Germline CDR1 reads KGHDR; CDR2 reads SFDVKD. The V end lost 3 bases, the J end lost 6 bases, and 13 bases lay between the germline ends. The CDR3: CATSDAAAGAEAFF. The CDR3 DNA is TGTGCCACCAGTGATGCGGCGGCTGGAGCTGAAGCTTTCTTT.

This clone has only one observation. The chain couples TRBV6-5 to TRBJ1-3; TRBD1 aligns across 9 bases. The trim removed 8 bases at V and 3 bases at J, leaving 8 bases unmatched. CDR1 and CDR2 from the germline V gene are MNHEY and SVGAGI. This CDR3 spans 15 amino acids. The CDR3 is CASGNRGQVGNTIYF. The CDR3 DNA sequence: TGTGCCAGCGGAAACAGGGGGCAAGTTGGAAACACCATATATTTT.

The V call is TRBV19, the J call TRBJ2-2, with 8 bases matching TRBD1. The J segment lost 4 bases and the V segment lost 3 bases, leaving 10 bases of the junction unmatched. Germline lookup yields CDR1 LNHDA and CDR2 SQIVND (reference sequence). This CDR3 comprises 17 residues. CDR3 bases: TGTGCCAGTAGTATCCCCTCGGACAGGGTGGGCACCGGGGAGCTGTTTTTT. This sequence encodes CASSIPSDRVGTGELFF. Full variable domain (remainder filled in from reference TRBV19 and TRBJ2-2): DGGITQSPKYLFRKEGQNVTLSCEQNLNHDAMYWYRQDPGQGLRLIYYSQIVNDFQKGDIAEGYSVSREKKESFPLTVTSAQKNPTAFYLCASSIPSDRVGTGELFFGEGSRLTVL.

The chain is built from TRBV30 and TRBJ1-5; tentatively, D is TRBD1 (5 bases). CDR1 is GTSNPN and CDR2 is SVGIG in the germline V gene (reference sequence). Trimming took off 3 bases at V and 3 bases at J, with 15 bases between the two ends. The CDR3 loop spans 15 amino acids. The CDR3 is CAWSLRGRVNQPQHF. The CDR3 region has the DNA TGTGCCTGGAGCCTGCGAGGCAGGGTCAATCAGCCCCAGCATTTT.

The V and J genes are TRBV28 and TRBJ2-5, with D possibly TRBD2 on 7 matching bases. Per the germline V gene, CDR1 is MDHEN and CDR2 is SYDVKM. This CDR3 contains 13 residues. Trimming took off 3 bases at V and 5 bases at J, with 10 bases between the two ends. CDR3 residues: CASSLGGPETQYF. The CDR3 DNA reads as TGTGCCAGCAGTTTGGGGGGGCCGGAGACCCAGTACTTC.

The sample holds a few counts of this clone. The chain couples TRBV11-2 to TRBJ1-4, with D uncertain. The CDR3 covers 14 residues. V lost 0 bases to trimming and J lost 6 bases, with 8 bases between them. Germline lookup yields CDR1 SGHAT and CDR2 FQNNGV. The CDR3 reads CASSLDGVDEKLFF. CDR3 DNA sequence: TGTGCCAGCAGCTTAGACGGGGTGGATGAAAAACTGTTTTTT.

This rearrangement joins TRBV6-5 to TRBJ2-3, with 9 bases identical to TRBD1. Germline loops: CDR1 MNHEY, CDR2 SVGAGI. Trimming at V came to 7 bases and at J to 4 bases, leaving 9 bases not matched to a gene. This CDR3 has 15 amino acids. Here the CDR3 DNA reads TGTGCCAGCAATTTACAGGGGGCAGGGGCAGATACGCAGTATTTT. Amino acid sequence: CASNLQGAGADTQYF.

This sequence joins TRBV4-2 and TRBJ2-1; 9 bases align to TRBD2. The V segment lost 0 bases and the J segment 2 bases; nucleotides outside the gene matches: 8. Germline loops: CDR1 LGHNA, CDR2 YNFKEQ. The CDR3 runs to 18 residues. Here the CDR3 reads CASSQEGSAGGTYNEQFF. Written as DNA, the CDR3 is TGTGCCAGCAGCCAAGAAGGGTCAGCGGGAGGAACCTACAATGAGCAGTTCTTC.

This rearrangement joins TRBV6-2 or TRBV6-3 to TRBJ1-3, with D possibly matching TRBD1 (6 bases). Germline CDR1 and CDR2: MNHEY and SVGEGT. The CDR3 is 17 amino acids. V lost 6 bases and J 0 bases, leaving 18 bases between the germline ends. CDR3 protein: CASSRPGTLHSGNTIYF. CDR3 bases: TGTGCCAGCAGCAGACCCGGGACATTACACTCTGGAAACACCATATATTTT.

The V gene is TRBV19, the J gene TRBJ2-3; tentative D call: TRBD1 (6 bases). Germline V lookup: CDR1 LNHDA, CDR2 SQIVND (reference sequence). The CDR3 covers 15 residues. The V end lost 3 bases, the J end lost 1 base, and 11 bases lay between the germline ends. This chain's CDR3 is CASSMYRVRTDTQYF. CDR3 bases: TGTGCCAGTAGTATGTACAGGGTTCGCACAGATACGCAGTATTTT.

This clone was seen a handful of times. This chain connects TRBV5-4 to TRBJ1-2; D perhaps matches TRBD1 (5 bases). This CDR3 comprises 17 residues. Deletions cut 2 bases from V and 7 bases from J, with 24 bases between. The germline V gene has CDR1 SGHNT and CDR2 YYREEE (reference sequence). The CDR3 region has the DNA TGTGCCAGCAGCTTCCCGGGAGATAGCCTTTCCGGGGGTGGCTACACCTTC. It codes for CASSFPGDSLSGGGYTF.

The rearrangement links TRBV28 to TRBJ2-1; 7 bases map to TRBD2. The length of the CDR3 is 12 residues. Germline CDR1 is MDHEN and CDR2 is SYDVKM. Trimming took 5 bases from V and 9 from J; bases not matched to a gene: 4. CDR3 DNA sequence: TGTGCCAGCAGTCTGGGAGGGCCTGAGCAGTTCTTC. Its protein product is CASSLGGPEQFF.

This chain uses TRBV10-3 with TRBJ1-5; TRBD1 might be the D (6 bases). Germline CDR1 is ENHRY and CDR2 is SYGVKD. This CDR3 spans 17 amino acids. V shed 0 bases and J shed 4 bases, with 16 bases lying between them. CDR3 loop: CAISESPRDGQNQPQHF. In nucleotides, the CDR3 is TGTGCCATCAGTGAGTCCCCTCGCGACGGACAGAATCAGCCCCAGCATTTT.

The J gene is TRBJ1-1, the V gene TRBV13; D might be TRBD1 (6 bases). The germline gives CDR1 PRHDT, CDR2 FYEKMQ (reference sequence). This CDR3 region has 12 residues. Between the trimmed V and J ends, which lost 3 bases and 6 bases, there was a span of 8 bases. The CDR3 DNA is TGTGCCAGCAGCTTTACAGGGCCTGAAGCTTTCTTT. The encoded protein is CASSFTGPEAFF.

The V call is TRBV10-3, the J call TRBJ2-2, with 7 bases fitting TRBD2. Trimming removed 8 bases from V and 5 bases from J; junction bases left unmatched: 2. Germline lookup yields CDR1 ENHRY and CDR2 SYGVKD. The CDR3 is made up of 12 amino acids. This CDR3 is CAIGRETGELFF. CDR3 nucleotides: TGTGCCATCGGGCGGGAGACCGGGGAGCTGTTTTTT.

The chain joins TRBV19 to TRBJ1-1; the D is unclear. Deletions cut 5 bases from V and 0 bases from J, with 10 bases between. CDR1 LNHDA and CDR2 SQIVND come from the germline V gene (reference sequence). CDR3 length equals 14 residues. In nucleotides, the CDR3 is TGTGCCAGTAGTGAGGGAAGCTTGAACACTGAAGCTTTCTTT. Encoded protein: CASSEGSLNTEAFF.

The chain joins TRBV10-3 to TRBJ1-1; 10 positions agree with TRBD1. From germline, CDR1 is ENHRY and CDR2 SYGVKD. The CDR3 has 14 amino acids. Trimming at V came to 7 bases and at J to 5 bases, leaving 7 bases not matched to a gene. The CDR3: CAIKGTGAWTEAFF. The CDR3 DNA follows: TGTGCCATCAAAGGGACAGGGGCGTGGACTGAAGCTTTCTTT.

The CDR3 here is CAWSGGLNGDPDTQYF. CDR3 DNA sequence: TGTGCCTGGAGTGGGGGATTGAACGGGGATCCAGATACGCAGTATTTT. The chain couples TRBV30 to TRBJ2-3; TRBD2 might be the D (5 bases). The CDR3 is 16 amino acids. Germline V lookup: CDR1 GTSNPN, CDR2 SVGIG (reference sequence). V was shortened by 1 base and J by 4 bases, with 18 bases between the two germline ends.

This chain uses TRBV2 with TRBJ1-1; the match to TRBD1 covers 8 bases. The germline V gene encodes CDR1 SNHLY and CDR2 FYNNEI. The trim removed 8 bases at V and 5 bases at J, leaving 7 bases unmatched. There are 13 residues in the CDR3. The CDR3 spells CASGGQVETEAFF. CDR3 nucleotide sequence: TGTGCCAGCGGGGGACAGGTAGAAACTGAAGCTTTCTTT.

Comment on this clone: Other DNA sequences of this sample code for an identical CDR3. The J gene is TRBJ2-7, the V gene TRBV7-2; TRBD1 might be the D (6 bases). Germline assignment: CDR1 SGHTA and CDR2 FQGNSA. The CDR3 is 12 amino acids. V lost 5 bases and J 3 bases, leaving 8 bases between the germline ends. The CDR3 protein is CASSTQGYEQYF. The CDR3 DNA follows: TGTGCCAGCAGCACACAGGGCTACGAGCAGTACTTC.

The chain links TRBV7-9 to TRBJ2-7; D is perhaps TRBD2 (6 bases). Germline CDR1 reads SEHNR; CDR2 reads FQNEAQ (reference sequence). The CDR3 totals 13 residues. Between the trimmed V and J ends, which lost 5 bases and 3 bases, there was a span of 11 bases. CDR3 bases: TGTGCCAGCAGCCCCGGAGGGTTCTACGAGCAGTACTTC. Translated: CASSPGGFYEQYF.

The rearrangement joins TRBV7-8 to TRBJ1-5; TRBD1 agrees at 10 bases. The germline V gene encodes CDR1 SGHVS and CDR2 FQNEAQ. The CDR3 has 16 amino acids. The junction had 9 bases not matched to a gene; V was cut back by 4 bases and J by 6 bases. The CDR3 reads CASSSRTGGTSQPQHF. CDR3 bases: TGTGCCAGCAGCTCCAGGACAGGGGGGACGAGTCAGCCCCAGCATTTT.

J is TRBJ2-1 and V is TRBV3-1 (or the pseudogene TRBV3-2), with D possibly TRBD1 on 6 matching bases. This CDR3 has 15 amino acids. CDR1 and CDR2 (germline): LGHDT, YNNKEL (reference sequence). V was clipped by 4 bases and J by 6 bases, with 16 bases between them. The CDR3 DNA follows: TGTGCCAGCAGCCCTCGACAGGAGTTGGGCAATGAGCAGTTCTTC. Protein sequence: CASSPRQELGNEQFF.